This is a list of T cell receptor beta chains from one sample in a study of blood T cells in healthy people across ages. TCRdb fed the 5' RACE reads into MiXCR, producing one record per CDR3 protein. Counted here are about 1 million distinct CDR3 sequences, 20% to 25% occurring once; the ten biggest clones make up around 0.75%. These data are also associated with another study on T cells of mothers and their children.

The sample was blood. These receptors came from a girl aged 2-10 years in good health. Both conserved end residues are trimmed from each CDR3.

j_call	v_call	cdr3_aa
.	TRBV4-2	ASSQGFGLAGINEQF
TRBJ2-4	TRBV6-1	ASSEGVRNIQY
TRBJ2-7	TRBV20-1	SARDLGTGAYEQY
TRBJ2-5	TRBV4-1	TSSQDMSGGSQETQY
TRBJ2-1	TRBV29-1	SVGQGDHGGF
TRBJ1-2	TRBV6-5	ASSYSSGSSYGYT
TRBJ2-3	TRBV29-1	SVVVGGGAEMFDTQY
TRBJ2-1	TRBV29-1	SAKGGRADHEQF
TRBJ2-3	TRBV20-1	SARGTGKWTDTQY
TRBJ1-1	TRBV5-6	ASSLPTGDLRNTEAF
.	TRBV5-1	ASSLAQEMETQY
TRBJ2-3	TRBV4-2	ASSQTGGASPGTDTQY
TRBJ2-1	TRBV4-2	ASTHGVSGEQF
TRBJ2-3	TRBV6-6	ASSYPGTVSTDTQY
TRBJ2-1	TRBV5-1	ASSLGSGEVYNEQF